The source of this T cell receptor beta chain is a study of glioma-infiltrating T cells. Study-wide points: Above-expected tissue-blood divergence occurred in all gliomas, most in low-grade ones.

Worth noting for this clonotype: The target antigen is unknown. One end of the junction is discordant with germline, which a read error may explain.

TCR alpha and beta CDR3 regions were amplified from RNA using iRepertoire nested multiplex PCR. From the multiplex PCR reads, TCRdb called clonotypes with MiXCR, one entry per CDR3 protein. The sample includes more than 300,000 distinct CDR3 sequences, around 38% of them seen just once. Germline CDR1 and CDR2: LNHNV and YYDKDF (reference sequence). The CDR3 loop spans 16 amino acids. This clonotype was obtained from a human donor with low-grade glioma or glioblastoma, undergoing nonglioma brain surgery, or in good health (not recorded which). The rearrangement uses TRBV15 and TRBJ2-7; D is perhaps TRBD2 (5 bases). Sequences were obtained from glioma tissue, nonneoplastic brain tissue, or PBMCs (not recorded which). CDR3 bases: TGTGCCCCCAGCACCAGCACCGGGGTAGGCGGCTACGAGCAGTACTTC. It codes for CAPSTSTGVGGYEQYF.